Sequencing of this T cell receptor (beta chain) was carried out in a study of T cell responses to AZD1222 COVID-19 vaccine. The table came from immunoSEQ multiplex PCR; TCRdb's copy has only in-frame clones and leaves some out. Here the sample spans around 87,000 clones, more than 75% being singletons. V was clipped by 5 bases and J by 7 bases, with 17 bases between them. Germline values: CDR1 SGHTA, CDR2 FQGNSA. CDR3 length: 14 amino acids. This specimen was peripheral blood, taken on day 0 of AZD1222 vaccination. The sequence was collected from an adult in good health. The V gene is TRBV7-2, the J gene TRBJ2-5; perhaps TRBD2 as D (6 bases). CDR3 bases: TGTGCCAGCAGCCCGGGGTTCGGAGGGGCGACCCAGTACTTC. This encodes CASSPGFGGATQYF.